This T cell receptor beta chain came from a study of CD8 T cells in ankylosing spondylitis. The CDR3 has 13 residues. Trimming took 3 bases from V and 4 from J, leaving 7 bases between them. The V gene's germline CDR1 is LNHDA and CDR2 SQIVND (reference sequence). Construction of TCR beta libraries was performed using quantitative 5'-RACE with molecular barcodes. TCRdb used MiXCR to reprocess the 5' RACE reads, holding one entry per CDR3 protein. The sample carries about 90,000 distinct CDR3 sequences, about 9% recorded once. Of note for this clonotype: The antigen is not known.

Study-wide points: Earlier work had already found some motif variants in reactive arthritis synovial fluid and blood. Made up of eight or nine highly homologous variants, a TCR beta motif appeared characteristic of ankylosing spondylitis blood. Disease-linked clones bore a CD8+ phenotype and were relatively rare in peripheral blood. The study looked at matched synovial fluid samples from ankylosing spondylitis patients. Disease-linked clones were reported to be significantly enriched there.

V is TRBV19 and J is TRBJ2-1, with D tentatively TRBD2 (5 bases). This TCR was recovered from a male donor with ankylosing spondylitis. The specimen sequenced was blood, either unsorted or a sorted T cell fraction (not recorded which). In DNA, the CDR3 is TGTGCCAGTAGTATGACTAATTACAATGAGCAGTTCTTC. Protein sequence: CASSMTNYNEQFF.